These T cell receptor beta chains were read from a single sample in a study of beta chain features in type 1 diabetes. Repertoires were generated with immunoSEQ multiplex PCR, while TCRdb's copy carries only in-frame clones and drops some. The sample contains roughly 730,000 clones, about an eighth of which appear only once. The sample taken for sequencing was naive CD4+ T cells from blood. Receptor source: a young man with type 1 diabetes. The CDR3 runs from the conserved cysteine through the conserved F or W. The order of the fields is V gene, D gene, J gene, clone size, CDR3 DNA, CDR3 protein. A D gene is named only where the DNA matches it firmly. Size values are once, few and many counts, or a class for expanded clones, and some rows have none.

>TRBV10-2|.|TRBJ1-1|few
TGCGCCAGCAGGGGCTGGACTGAAGCTTTCTTT
CASRGWTEAFF
>TRBV9|.|TRBJ1-5|.
TGTGCCAGCAGCGCTGGACTTACAAATCAGCCCCAGCATTTT
CASSAGLTNQPQHF
>TRBV10-3|TRBD1|TRBJ2-2|.
TGTGCCATCAGCCGGACAGGGTCGGGCGGGGAGCTGTTTTTT
CAISRTGSGGELFF
>TRBV4-1|TRBD1|TRBJ1-2|.
TGCGCCAGCAGCCCTCGGGACAGCAACTATGGCTACACCTTC
CASSPRDSNYGYTF
>TRBV25-1|TRBD1|TRBJ2-4|.
TGTGCCACGTCACCCTCAGGGGGTAATACCAAAAACATTCAGTACTTC
CATSPSGGNTKNIQYF
>TRBV29-1|.|TRBJ2-7|few
TGCAGCGTTTATTCCCCATCCCGAGACTACGAGCAGTACTTC
CSVYSPSRDYEQYF
>TRBV30|.|TRBJ1-2|.
TGTGCCCGAGGGAGCGACGAGTATGGCTACACCTTC
CARGSDEYGYTF
>TRBV5-1|.|TRBJ2-7|.
TGCGCCAGCAGCCGGTGGTCTTGGGACACTGACGAGCAGTACTTC
CASSRWSWDTDEQYF
>TRBV16|.|TRBJ1-5|.
TGTGCCAGCAGCCAAAATCCGATGGCTCAGCCCCAGCATTTT
CASSQNPMAQPQHF
>TRBV5-1|.|TRBJ2-7|few
TGCGCCAGCAGCTTGGCCGTGGGGTTTAGCTCCTACGAGCAGTACTTC
CASSLAVGFSSYEQYF